The 25 T cell receptor beta chains listed next were all sequenced from one sample in a study of cytomegalovirus exposure and HLA in healthy donors. Amplification used 60 Vbeta primers and 13 Jbeta primers. The protocol was immunoSEQ multiplex PCR, while the TCRdb copy is restricted to in-frame clones and leaves out a portion. The sample includes just over 200,000 clones, roughly 80% of them seen just once. Sequenced: PBMCs. The receptors derive from a woman in her 40s in good health and CMV-seronegative.

This sequence joins TRBV30 and TRBJ2-7; D not resolved. The CDR3 extends over 13 amino acids. V lost 3 bases, J lost 6 bases, and 15 bases lay in between. CDR1 and CDR2 from the germline V gene are GTSNPN and SVGIG (reference sequence). CDR3 in DNA: TGTGCCTGGAGCCCTACCTCCACGGGCGAGCAGTACTTC. Translating it yields CAWSPTSTGEQYF.

The V call is TRBV18, the J call TRBJ2-7, with 9 bases fitting TRBD1. The CDR3 is made up of 14 amino acids. The trim removed 4 bases at V and 5 bases at J, leaving 6 bases unmatched. Germline V gene data show CDR1 as KGHSH and CDR2 as LQKENI. CDR3 nucleotides: TGTGCCAGCTCACTTGGGACAGGGACCCACGAGCAGTACTTC. The encoded protein is CASSLGTGTHEQYF.

V usage is TRBV25-1 and J usage is TRBJ2-7; tentative D call: TRBD2 (6 bases). The CDR3 totals 14 residues. Germline V gives CDR1 MGHDK, CDR2 SYGVNS. Trimming took 3 bases from V and 4 from J, leaving 13 bases between them. CDR3 DNA: TGTGCCAGCAGTGAGATCGGGAGTTGGTACGAGCAGTACTTC. Translation gives CASSEIGSWYEQYF.

The CDR3 DNA is TGTGCCAGCAGCTTACGACAGTCTCGGGGGAAGTACTTC. Residues: CASSLRQSRGKYF. This rearrangement joins TRBV7-3 to TRBJ2-7, with a possible D match to TRBD2 (6 bases). CDR1 and CDR2 (germline): SGHTA, FQGTGA. The CDR3 extends over 13 amino acids. Trimming cost V 2 bases and J 11 bases, with 16 bases left between them.

This clone came up once. The gene calls are TRBV27 and TRBJ2-7; 10 bases map to TRBD2. Germline V lookup: CDR1 MNHEY, CDR2 SMNVEV (reference sequence). This CDR3 spans 15 amino acids. The V and J ends lost 3 bases and 4 bases, in that order; junction bases with no gene match: 6. CDR3 sequence (DNA): TGTGCCAGCAGTTTCAAAGCGGGAGGGGGATACGAGCAGTACTTC. As protein: CASSFKAGGGYEQYF.

This clone was detected only a few times. The rearrangement links TRBV6-1 to TRBJ1-5, with a weak D call TRBD1 (6 bases). Per the germline V gene, CDR1 is MNHNS and CDR2 is SASEGT. The CDR3 is made up of 15 amino acids. Trimming cost V 2 bases and J 0 bases, with 8 bases left between them. The CDR3 DNA follows: TGTGCCAGCAGTGAAAGGGGGTTTAGCAATCAGCCCCAGCATTTT. Translating it yields CASSERGFSNQPQHF.

As for this clone: The same CDR3 also results from other DNA sequences found in this sample. V is TRBV18 and J is TRBJ2-7, with D perhaps TRBD2 (6 bases). The CDR3 has 13 residues. V was pared by 3 bases and J by 1 base, with 7 bases between. Germline lookup yields CDR1 KGHSH and CDR2 LQKENI. Written as DNA, the CDR3 is TGTGCCAGCTCACCGGGACTGTCCTACGAGCAGTACTTC. It codes for CASSPGLSYEQYF. Together with reference TRBV18 and TRBJ2-7, the CDR3 gives the full variable domain: NAGVMQNPRHLVRRRGQEARLRCSPMKGHSHVYWYRQLPEEGLKFMVYLQKENIIDESGMPKERFSAEFPKEGPSILRIQQVVRGDSAAYFCASSPGLSYEQYFGPGTRLTVT.

This clone occurred a few times. The V and J genes are TRBV2 and TRBJ2-7; 10 nucleotides match TRBD2. Germline CDR1 is SNHLY and CDR2 is FYNNEI. J lost 3 bases, V lost 0 bases, and 8 bases had no gene match. There are 17 residues in the CDR3. The CDR3: CASSEAQLAGLYYEQYF. DNA of the CDR3: TGTGCCAGCAGTGAAGCGCAACTAGCGGGATTATACTACGAGCAGTACTTC.

There are a few counts of this clone. CDR3 DNA: TGTGCCTGGAGTTCCGGACTAGCGGGGCACTACAATGAGCAGTTCTTC. It yields the protein CAWSSGLAGHYNEQFF. The chain couples TRBV30 to TRBJ2-1, with 12 positions matching TRBD2. The CDR3 extends over 16 amino acids. Per the germline V gene, CDR1 is GTSNPN and CDR2 is SVGIG (reference sequence). The V segment lost 2 bases and the J segment 3 bases; nucleotides outside the gene matches: 5.

This rearrangement joins TRBV6-1 to TRBJ1-5; D perhaps matches TRBD1 (6 bases). Deletions cut 9 bases from V and 4 bases from J, with 16 bases between. The germline V gene has CDR1 MNHNS and CDR2 SASEGT. The CDR3 spans 14 residues. As DNA, the CDR3 is TGTGCCAGTTTTCCAGGACAGTTAAATCAGCCCCAGCATTTT. Encoded protein: CASFPGQLNQPQHF.

This chain joins TRBV12-1 and TRBJ2-7; TRBD1, the table's D call, was not compared with the DNA. TRBV12-1 is annotated as a pseudogene. CDR3 length: 12 amino acids. CDR3 amino acids: CASRGRVYEQYF. In DNA form, the CDR3 reads TGTGCCAGCAGGGGCAGGGTCTACGAGCAGTACTTC.

A few counts support this clone. The chain is built from TRBV7-8 and TRBJ1-5; 7 bases agree with TRBD1. The CDR3 extends over 16 amino acids. Trimming removed 2 bases from V and 3 bases from J; junction bases left unmatched: 7. CDR1 and CDR2 (germline): SGHVS, FQNEAQ. The CDR3 region is CASSLRQGGLNQPQHF. For the CDR3, the DNA is TGTGCCAGCAGCTTAAGGCAGGGGGGACTCAATCAGCCCCAGCATTTT.

The chain recombines TRBV6-5 with TRBJ1-3, with 7 positions matching TRBD1. The V gene's germline CDR1 is MNHEY and CDR2 SVGAGI. This CDR3 comprises 15 residues. V was clipped by 3 bases and J by 0 bases; unmatched bases: 2. The CDR3 sequence: CASSYTGVSGNTIYF. The CDR3 DNA sequence: TGTGCCAGCAGTTATACAGGGGTCTCTGGAAACACCATATATTTT.

This clone was recorded once. V is TRBV25-1 and J is TRBJ2-7; D not resolved. This CDR3 has 11 amino acids. V lost 5 bases and J lost 6, with 8 bases in between. Germline V gene sequence: CDR1 MGHDK, CDR2 SYGVNS. The CDR3 spells CASSFYSEQYF. The DNA of the CDR3 is TGTGCCAGCAGTTTCTACTCCGAGCAGTACTTC.

The V and J genes are TRBV5-5 and TRBJ2-7; D might be TRBD1 (6 bases). CDR3 length: 13 amino acids. V was clipped by 4 bases and J by 3 bases, with 11 bases between them. Looked up from germline, CDR1 is SGHKS and CDR2 is YYEKEE (reference sequence). The CDR3 coding sequence is TGTGCCAGCAGCACGGGACATATCTACGAGCAGTACTTC. Translation: CASSTGHIYEQYF.

This clone has just a few counts. The rearrangement links TRBV7-9 to TRBJ2-1, with a possible D match to TRBD1 (5 bases). The CDR3 spans 16 residues. V lost 5 bases and J 6 bases, leaving 20 bases between the germline ends. Germline assignment: CDR1 SEHNR and CDR2 FQNEAQ (reference sequence). As DNA, the CDR3 is TGTGCCAGCAGCCGAAGGGGCGTGACATTACTCAATGAGCAGTTCTTC. It translates to CASSRRGVTLLNEQFF. Filled out from reference TRBV7-9 and TRBJ2-1, the complete variable domain reads DTGVSQNPRHKITKRGQNVTFRCDPISEHNRLYWYRQTLGQGPEFLTYFQNEAQLEKSRLLSDRFSAERPKGSFSTLEIQRTEQGDSAMYLCASSRRGVTLLNEQFFGPGTRLTVL.

The chain links TRBV6-6 to TRBJ2-7; 7 bases agree with TRBD2. V shed 6 bases, J shed 3 bases, and the junction held 8 bases outside the gene matches. The V gene's germline CDR1 is MNHNY and CDR2 SVGAGI (reference sequence). The CDR3 sequence is 14 residues long. For the CDR3, the DNA is TGTGCCAGCAGATGGAGCGGGACCGACTACGAGCAGTACTTC. This encodes CASRWSGTDYEQYF.

The chain carries TRBV9 and TRBJ2-3, with TRBD2 identical over 11 bases. Trimming removed 2 bases from V and 5 bases from J; junction bases left unmatched: 7. The CDR3 loop spans 16 amino acids. Germline assignment: CDR1 SGDLS and CDR2 YYNGEE. Written as DNA, the CDR3 is TGTGCCAGCAGCGTTAGCGGGAGGGCCGCTGGAGATACGCAGTATTTT. It translates to CASSVSGRAAGDTQYF.

The chain joins TRBV30 to TRBJ1-4; 9 bases agree with TRBD1. V was clipped by 2 bases and J by 7 bases; unmatched bases: 11. Germline values: CDR1 GTSNPN, CDR2 SVGIG (reference sequence). The CDR3 sequence is 16 residues long. CDR3 in amino acids: CAWSPTGTGWAEKLFF. The CDR3 DNA is TGTGCCTGGAGTCCAACGGGGACAGGGTGGGCTGAAAAACTGTTTTTT.

The chain links TRBV27 to TRBJ2-7; weak D call: TRBD2 (6 bases). The CDR3 sequence is 15 residues long. Germline CDR1 MNHEY, CDR2 SMNVEV (reference sequence). Trimming shortened V by 3 bases and J by 4 bases, and 16 bases separated the two germline ends. DNA of the CDR3: TGTGCCAGCAGTTTCCGGGACTTTGGAATATACGAGCAGTACTTC. Protein: CASSFRDFGIYEQYF.

The chain is built from TRBV28 and TRBJ1-2; 8 bases agree with TRBD1. V shed 10 bases and J 1 base; nucleotides not matched to a gene: 11. The CDR3 contains 15 residues. Germline CDR1 reads MDHEN; CDR2 reads SYDVKM. Here the CDR3 DNA reads TGTGCCACCGGACAGGGCTTCCCTTTTAACTATGGCTACACCTTC. Protein: CATGQGFPFNYGYTF.

The J gene is TRBJ2-1, the V gene TRBV6-5, with 10 bases lining up with TRBD2. Trimming removed 6 bases from V and 0 bases from J; junction bases left unmatched: 2. CDR1 and CDR2 (germline): MNHEY, SVGAGI. The CDR3 length is 15 residues. CDR3 amino acids: CASSLAGDSYNEQFF. The CDR3 DNA reads TGTGCCAGCAGCCTAGCGGGAGACTCCTACAATGAGCAGTTCTTC.

The chain couples TRBV5-8 to TRBJ1-1, with D perhaps matching TRBD1 (6 bases). This CDR3 spans 16 amino acids. V was pared by 7 bases and J by 3 bases, with 22 bases between. The germline CDR1 and CDR2 sequences are SGHTS and YDEGEE. CDR3 sequence: CASALGANRWDTEAFF. CDR3 sequence (DNA): TGTGCCAGCGCATTGGGGGCAAATCGATGGGACACTGAAGCTTTCTTT. The full variable domain, in which reference TRBV5-8 and TRBJ1-1 provide the parts outside the CDR3, is EAGVTQSPTHLIKTRGQQATLRCSPISGHTSVYWYQQALGLGLQFLLWYDEGEERNRGNFPPRFSGRQFPNYSSELNVNALELEDSALYLCASALGANRWDTEAFFGQGTRLTVV.

The genes are TRBV7-9 and TRBJ1-4, with 7 positions matching TRBD1. The CDR3 loop spans 15 amino acids. The trim removed 4 bases at V and 4 bases at J, leaving 6 bases unmatched. The germline CDR1 and CDR2 sequences are SEHNR and FQNEAQ (reference sequence). The CDR3 spells CASSSARGFNEKLFF. In DNA, the CDR3 is TGTGCCAGCAGCTCGGCCAGGGGGTTTAATGAAAAACTGTTTTTT.

The table lists this clone with a count of one. Here the CDR3 reads CSARTGTYEQYF. The CDR3 nucleotides read TGCAGCGCGAGGACAGGGACCTACGAGCAGTACTTC. This chain connects TRBV29-1 to TRBJ2-7; the match to TRBD1 covers 8 bases. J was trimmed by 2 bases and V by 7 bases; bases with no gene match: 4. The CDR3 loop spans 12 amino acids. Per the germline V gene, CDR1 is SQVTM and CDR2 is ANQGSEA.